This T cell receptor beta chain emerged from a study of shared clonotypes between healthy human individuals. Looking at the study overall: Each donor had three CD4 naive, three CD4 memory, two CD8 naive and one CD8 memory plate.

TCRdb keeps only in-frame clones here, not all; method: immunoSEQ multiplex PCR. There are 500,000 or so clones in the sample; roughly 95% occur only once, and around 0.067% lies in the top ten. Trimming stripped 2 bases from V and 6 bases from J, with 14 bases between. The CDR3 is 15 amino acids. Germline CDR1 MDHEN, CDR2 SYDVKM. The CD4+ fraction was divided into a CD45RA+ naive subset and a CD45RA-negative memory subset. The TCR comes from a woman in her 30s in good health. V is TRBV28 and J is TRBJ1-5, with D possibly matching TRBD1 (6 bases). The source material was naive CD4+ T cells sorted from blood. The subset here: CD45RA+ positively selected. CDR3 amino acids: CASSLEGGLGQPQHF. In DNA, the CDR3 is TGTGCCAGCAGTTTAGAGGGGGGATTGGGTCAGCCCCAGCATTTT.